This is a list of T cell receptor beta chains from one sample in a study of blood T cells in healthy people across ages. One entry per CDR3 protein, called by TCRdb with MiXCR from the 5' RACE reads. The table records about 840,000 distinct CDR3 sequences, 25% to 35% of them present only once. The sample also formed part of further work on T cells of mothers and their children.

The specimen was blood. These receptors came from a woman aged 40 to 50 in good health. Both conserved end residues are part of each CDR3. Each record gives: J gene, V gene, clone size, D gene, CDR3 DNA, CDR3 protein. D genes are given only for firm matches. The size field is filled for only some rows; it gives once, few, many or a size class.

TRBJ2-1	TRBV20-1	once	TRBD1	TGCAGTGCTTGGTGGACAGGGTACGCCAATGAGCAGTTCTTC	CSAWWTGYANEQFF
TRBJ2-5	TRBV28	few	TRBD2	TGTGCCAGCAAAGGAGCGGGGGTCCCCCAAGAGACCCAGTACTTC	CASKGAGVPQETQYF
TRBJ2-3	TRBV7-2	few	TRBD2	TGTGCCAGCAGCTTACCGGCTCGACTAGCGGGGGGGCTGGATACGCAGTATTTT	CASSLPARLAGGLDTQYF
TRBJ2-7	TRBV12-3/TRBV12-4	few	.	TGTGCTAGCGGCCTAGGGTCCAGGTCTTCCTACGAGCAGTACTTC	CASGLGSRSSYEQYF
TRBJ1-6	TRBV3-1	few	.	TGTGCCAGCAGCCAGTGTCATATACCTGATTCACCCCTCCACTTT	CASSQCHIPDSPLHF
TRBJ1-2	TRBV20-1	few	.	TGCAGTGCTATGATCCCGCCTGACCGCTATGGCTACACCTTC	CSAMIPPDRYGYTF
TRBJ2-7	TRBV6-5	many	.	TGTGCCAGTGCCGATACTTCCTACGAGCAGTACTTC	CASADTSYEQYF
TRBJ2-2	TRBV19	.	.	TGTGCCAGTATGGTATCTGGGTGGGGGACGAACACCGGGGAGCTGTTTTTT	CASMVSGWGTNTGELFF
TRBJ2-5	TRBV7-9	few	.	TGTGCCAGCAGCTCGGACAAGACCCAGTACTTC	CASSSDKTQYF
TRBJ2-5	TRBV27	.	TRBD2	TGTGCCAGCAGTTTATGGATTCCTAGCGGGGGAGCGAGTCAAGAGACCCAGTACTTC	CASSLWIPSGGASQETQYF
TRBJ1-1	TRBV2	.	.	TGTGCCAGCACCAACAGGGTATCAGCAAGCACTGAAGCTTTCTTT	CASTNRVSASTEAFF
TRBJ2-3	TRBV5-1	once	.	TGCGCCAGCAGCTTGGGCGGCAGAACGAGCACAGATACGCAGTATTTT	CASSLGGRTSTDTQYF
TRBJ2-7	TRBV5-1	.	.	TGCGCCAGCAGCTTGGATCGGGGCCCGGTCCCCCACGAGCAGTACTTC	CASSLDRGPVPHEQYF